This entry is about one T cell receptor beta chain. The data were produced by immunoSEQ multiplex PCR, yet TCRdb's version contains in-frame clones alone and is incomplete. The sample lists 75,000 or so clones, approximately 88% occurring once. Germline-derived CDR1 and CDR2 are MNHEY and SVGAGI. The CDR3 runs 13 residues. Trimming removed 5 bases from V and 13 bases from J; junction bases left unmatched: 9. This sample stems from a study of blood T cell repertoires in COVID-19. The specimen sequenced was peripheral blood. The rearrangement joins TRBV6-5 to TRBJ2-1; TRBD2 matches at 9 bases. This clonotype originated in a man aged 50 or older with acute or convalescent COVID-19. The CDR3 DNA reads as TGTGCCAGCAGTCAGATTAGCGGGGGACCTCAGTTCTTC. Protein sequence: CASSQISGGPQFF.